A single T cell receptor beta chain is shown here with its context. The antigen it binds to is not known. Base-call qualities are not available, and no considerably larger clone is one nucleotide away. The sample belongs to a study of pediatric ulcerative colitis (dated by TCRdb to the late 2010s). Study-level background: Of the ulcerative colitis patients, about seven had pancolitis and two had left-sided colitis, and histology in every patient was consistent with ulcerative colitis. Using the Pediatric Ulcerative Colitis Activity Index, two patients were classed as having mild disease, four as having moderate disease and three as having acute severe colitis. Nine newly diagnosed, treatment-naive pediatric ulcerative colitis patients and a few non-IBD control children each provided paired blood and rectal samples. Results and caveats for the whole study, not just this receptor: The healthy control group was small, consisting of only four individuals. Because the repertoires came from total lymphocyte DNA, rare subsets such as regulatory T cells may have patterns that are not reflected. Clonal overlap between a subject's own blood and rectum was significantly greater in ulcerative colitis patients than in controls, which suggests more T cell trafficking to inflamed tissue. Features of the rectal repertoire distinguished controls, mild-moderate colitis patients and acute severe colitis patients, and in acute severe colitis, rectal diversity was reduced because of clonal expansions. A couple of patients' blood samples yielded substantially fewer templates for technical reasons and were excluded from blood-rectal overlap analysis. A couple of rectal CDR3 clonotypes were present in all ulcerative colitis patients and in none of the controls.

No immunosuppressive medication had been given to the ulcerative colitis patients before the diagnostic colonoscopy. A blood sample was drawn at the time of the colonoscopy. The Wizard kit (Promega) was used to extract genomic DNA from the blood and intestinal samples. CDR1 and CDR2 are drawn from the germline V gene: SGHAT, FQNNGV. Deletion took 4 bases off V and 2 bases off J, with a span of 15 bases between the germline ends. CDR3 length: 15 amino acids, cysteine to phenylalanine. Only the CDR3 DNA stays, 45 bases, in frame from base 1. Through the immunoSEQ TRB Survey service, multiplex V and J primers were used to amplify rearranged CDR3 beta regions from genomic DNA. To keep sequencing depth the same across samples, survey-level depth of up to 500,000 reads per sample was applied. Libraries were purified, pooled and sequenced on Illumina technology. The paper's processing steps were these. immunoSEQ online tools were used for productive clonality, sample overlap, pairwise scatters, CDR3 beta length, V/D/J gene usage and productiveness. Calculated diversity was defined as the number of unique rearrangements divided by total templates, multiplied by 100, and Shannon and Simpson indices were computed as well. Z-score normalized data were analyzed by principal component analysis with the R prcomp function and the ggbiplot package. Morisita's index was used to measure clonal overlap between blood and rectum within each subject. TCRdb re-hosts the immuneACCESS table, in-frame sequences only. Its copies lack some clones; in the studies checked, an unresolved V gene accounts for under half of them, and the cause for the rest is not known. The V and J calls and clone size come from that table; D and trimming were worked out from the DNA. This sample holds fewer than 45,000 clones; around 78% were observed only once. The biggest ten clones account for roughly 25% of the sample.

The receptor comes from a girl aged 10-17 years with moderate ulcerative colitis. The chain is made from TRBV11-2 and TRBJ2-7; TRBD2 is possibly the D segment (5 matching bases). Material: blood. The CDR3 has the sequence CASSSLVLSTYEQYF. In nucleotide form, the sequence is TGTGCCAGCAGCTCACTAGTACTCTCAACCTACGAGCAGTACTTC.